A selection of T cell receptor beta chains follows, all from one sample in a study of beta chain features in type 1 diabetes. TCRdb's table, derived via immunoSEQ multiplex PCR, lists solely in-frame clones and lacks some. There are hundreds of thousands of clones in the sample; roughly an eighth occur only once, and roughly 0.022% lies in the top ten. Sequencing used naive CD4+ T cells from blood. These receptors all come from a man aged 18 to 30 with type 1 diabetes. Each CDR3 is given with its conserved first and last residue. A D gene is named only where the DNA matches it firmly. The size field is filled for only some rows; it gives once, few, many or a size class.

clone_size,v_call,j_call,d_call,cdr3_nt,cdr3_aa
.,TRBV27,TRBJ2-2,.,TGTGCCAGCAGTTTATGGGCGGACCGAAGGAATACCGGGGAGCTGTTTTTT,CASSLWADRRNTGELFF
few,TRBV29-1,TRBJ2-5,TRBD1,TGCAGCGTGTCCGGGACAGGGAGATTATACCAAGAGACCCAGTACTTC,CSVSGTGRLYQETQYF
few,TRBV10-3,TRBJ1-1,.,TGTGCCATCAGCGATACCACGACAGGGAACACTGAAGCTTTCTTT,CAISDTTTGNTEAFF
.,TRBV15,TRBJ1-4,.,TGTGCCACCAGCAGAGATCAGAGCAATGAAAAACTGTTTTTT,CATSRDQSNEKLFF
few,TRBV18,TRBJ2-5,.,TGTGCCAGCTCATCGGACACTATCCAAGAGACCCAGTACTTC,CASSSDTIQETQYF
once,TRBV5-1,TRBJ2-7,.,TGCGCCAGCAGCTTGGGGGCAGACTACGAGCAGTACTTC,CASSLGADYEQYF
.,TRBV30,TRBJ1-5,.,TGTGCCTCCGGACACTCCGGAGGTCAGCCCCAGCATTTT,CASGHSGGQPQHF
few,TRBV21-1,TRBJ1-5,.,TGTGCCGGCCGTGGGGAGGGCGGGAAGGTTCAGCCCCAGCATTTT,CAGRGEGGKVQPQHF
.,TRBV19,TRBJ2-7,.,TGTGCCACCTCCCGGGACGGCACCTACGAGCAGTACTTC,CATSRDGTYEQYF
.,TRBV19,TRBJ1-6,.,TGTGCCAGTAGTCCCCGGACAGAATCTCTCCCTAATTCACCCCTCCACTTT,CASSPRTESLPNSPLHF
.,TRBV11-1,TRBJ2-5,.,TGTGCCAGCAGCTTAGGGGCACAAGAGACCCAGTACTTC,CASSLGAQETQYF
few,TRBV2,TRBJ2-1,TRBD2,TGTGCCAGCAGCGAACTAGCGGGGGGCTACAATGAGCAGTTCTTC,CASSELAGGYNEQFF
.,TRBV4-2,TRBJ2-7,TRBD2,TGTGCCAGCAGCCAAGCCCAGCGGGGGATCTACGAGCAGTACTTC,CASSQAQRGIYEQYF
.,TRBV15,TRBJ2-7,.,TGTGCCACCAGCCCCGGGGGAACAGTGTCCTACGAGCAGTACTTC,CATSPGGTVSYEQYF
few,TRBV10-3,TRBJ1-1,TRBD1,TGTGCCATCAGGCCGACAGGGACTAACACTGAAGCTTTCTTT,CAIRPTGTNTEAFF
few,TRBV4-1,TRBJ1-2,.,TGCGCCAGCAGCCAAGAAAGGGAGCGGCCTCATGGCTACACCTTC,CASSQERERPHGYTF
.,TRBV27,TRBJ2-4,TRBD1,TGTGCCAGCAGGACAGGGCCGGGAAACATTCAGTACTTC,CASRTGPGNIQYF
few,TRBV29-1,TRBJ1-1,TRBD1,TGCAGCGTGGACAGGCTGAACACTGAAGCTTTCTTT,CSVDRLNTEAFF
.,TRBV7-9,TRBJ1-4,.,TGTGCCAGCAGCCATGACAGGCTCCGGGGGGAAAAACTGTTTTTT,CASSHDRLRGEKLFF
.,TRBV7-9,TRBJ2-2,.,TGTGCCAGCAGCTTAAAGGGTACCACCGGGGAGCTGTTTTTT,CASSLKGTTGELFF
.,TRBV29-1,TRBJ1-4,.,TGCAGCGTTGATGAAGGGGGTGGTAATGAAAAACTGTTTTTT,CSVDEGGGNEKLFF
.,TRBV7-9,TRBJ2-3,TRBD2,TGTGCCAGCAGCCTCCGGGATAGCGGGGGCACAGATACGCAGTATTTT,CASSLRDSGGTDTQYF
.,TRBV27,TRBJ2-3,.,TGTGCCAGCAGTTTAGGGCAGGGATTGGCAGATACGCAGTATTTT,CASSLGQGLADTQYF
few,TRBV11-3,TRBJ2-1,.,TGTGCCAGCAGCTTAGCCGACGGATACCACAATGAGCAGTTCTTC,CASSLADGYHNEQFF
.,TRBV7-2,TRBJ1-2,.,TGTGCCAGCAGGCCCACAGGGATCTATGGCTACACCTTC,CASRPTGIYGYTF
few,TRBV5-1,TRBJ2-2,.,TGCGCCAGCAGCCCTGCGGCTAACACCGGGGAGCTGTTTTTT,CASSPAANTGELFF
.,TRBV29-1,TRBJ1-2,.,TGCAGCGTGACTGCCTCGACCGAAGGCGGCTACACCTTC,CSVTASTEGGYTF
many,TRBV23-1,TRBJ2-5,.,TGCGCCAGCACCACCCAGGGACCTATCGTCCAGTACTTC,CASTTQGPIVQYF
few,TRBV5-1,TRBJ2-5,.,TGCGCCAGCAGCTTGGTTGGGGGCCTCCAAGAGACCCAGTACTTC,CASSLVGGLQETQYF
.,TRBV30,TRBJ2-7,TRBD1,TGTGCCTGGAGGTTAACAGGGGTGGGTTACGAGCAGTACTTC,CAWRLTGVGYEQYF
.,TRBV28,TRBJ1-1,.,TGTGCCAGCAGTTTTACAGGGACCGCTCGAGCTTTCTTT,CASSFTGTARAFF
.,TRBV2,TRBJ2-2,TRBD1,TGTGCCAGCAAATTTGGACAGGGAGACACCGGGGAGCTGTTTTTT,CASKFGQGDTGELFF
.,TRBV28,TRBJ1-2,.,TGTGCCACCTCGCCTGGGGGGAATGGCTACACCTTC,CATSPGGNGYTF